This T cell receptor (beta chain) appears in the sequencing data of a study of post-analysis software for immune sequencing data. Study results and caveats: Roughly five TRBV segments were more frequent in patients than controls; TRBV5-6, TRBV5-1 and TRBV20-1 belonged to this group.

This clonotype was found a few times. What it binds is unknown. V lost 3 bases to trimming and J lost 8 bases; unmatched junction nucleotides: 7. This CDR3 has 14 amino acids. Germline CDR1 is DFQATT and CDR2 is SNEGSKA (reference sequence). Unique-molecular-identifier-tagged TCR beta cDNA libraries were used. TCRdb fed the PCR reads into MiXCR, producing one record per CDR3 protein. The sample records a few hundred thousand distinct CDR3 sequences, 45% being singletons. The TCR sequence derives from a girl aged 10 to 17 with multiple sclerosis. The sequenced sample was blood. V gene TRBV20-1 combines with J gene TRBJ1-4; 9 nucleotides match TRBD1. The CDR3 reads CSASKRQGGEKLFF. In nucleotides, the CDR3 is TGCAGTGCTAGCAAGCGACAGGGGGGGGAAAAACTGTTTTTT.